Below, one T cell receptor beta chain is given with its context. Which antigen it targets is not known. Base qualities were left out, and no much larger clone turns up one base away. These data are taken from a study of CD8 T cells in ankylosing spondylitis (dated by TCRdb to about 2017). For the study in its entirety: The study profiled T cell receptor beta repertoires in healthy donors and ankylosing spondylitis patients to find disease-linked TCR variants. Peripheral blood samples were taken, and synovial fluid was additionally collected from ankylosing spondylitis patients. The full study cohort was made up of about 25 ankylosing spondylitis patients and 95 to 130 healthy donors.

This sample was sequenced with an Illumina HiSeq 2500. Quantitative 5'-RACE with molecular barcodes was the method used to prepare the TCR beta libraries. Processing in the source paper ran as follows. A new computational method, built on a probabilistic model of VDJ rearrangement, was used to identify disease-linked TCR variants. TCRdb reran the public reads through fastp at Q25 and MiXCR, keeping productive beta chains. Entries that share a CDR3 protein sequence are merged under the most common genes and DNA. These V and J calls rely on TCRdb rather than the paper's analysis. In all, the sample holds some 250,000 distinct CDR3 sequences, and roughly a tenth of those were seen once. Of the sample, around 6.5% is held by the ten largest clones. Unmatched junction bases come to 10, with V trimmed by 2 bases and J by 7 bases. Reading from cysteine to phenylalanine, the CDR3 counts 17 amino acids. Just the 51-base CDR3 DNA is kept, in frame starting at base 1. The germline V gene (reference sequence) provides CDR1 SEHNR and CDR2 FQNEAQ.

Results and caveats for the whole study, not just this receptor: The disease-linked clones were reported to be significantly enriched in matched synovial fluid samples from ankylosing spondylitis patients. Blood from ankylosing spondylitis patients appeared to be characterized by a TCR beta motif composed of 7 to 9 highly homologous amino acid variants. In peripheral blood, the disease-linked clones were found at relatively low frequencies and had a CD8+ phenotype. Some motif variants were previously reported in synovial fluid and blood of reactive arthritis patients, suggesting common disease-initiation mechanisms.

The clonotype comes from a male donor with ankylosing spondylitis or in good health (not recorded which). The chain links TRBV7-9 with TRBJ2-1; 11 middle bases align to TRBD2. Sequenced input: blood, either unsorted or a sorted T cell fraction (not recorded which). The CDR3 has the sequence CASSLIIAGGPKNEQFF. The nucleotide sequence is TGTGCCAGCAGCTTAATAATAGCGGGAGGGCCAAAGAATGAGCAGTTCTTC.